This passage covers 8 T cell receptor beta chains from one sample sequenced in a study of cytomegalovirus exposure and HLA in healthy donors. Repertoires were generated with immunoSEQ multiplex PCR, while TCRdb's copy carries only in-frame clones and drops some. The data contain 50,000 or so clones, roughly 94% of them singletons. Sequencing was done on a sample of PBMCs. These receptors were collected from a woman aged 18-30 years in good health and CMV-seropositive.

The V gene is TRBV28, the J gene TRBJ2-7, with D perhaps matching TRBD2 (6 bases). CDR1 is MDHEN and CDR2 is SYDVKM in the germline V gene. This CDR3 is 14 amino acids long. The V gene lost 5 bases and the J gene lost 2 bases, with 13 bases spanning the gap. CDR3 amino acids: CASSHTGGAYEQYF. The DNA of the CDR3 is TGTGCCAGCAGTCACACGGGCGGGGCCTACGAGCAGTACTTC.

The chain uses TRBV4-2 and TRBJ2-7; D perhaps matches TRBD2 (5 bases). Germline CDR1 LGHNA, CDR2 YNFKEQ. The V and J ends lost 0 bases and 0 bases respectively, with 9 bases between them. This CDR3 contains 15 residues. CDR3 amino acids: CASSQEQGSSYEQYF. CDR3 sequence (DNA): TGTGCCAGCAGCCAAGAACAAGGGAGCTCCTACGAGCAGTACTTC.

The rearrangement links TRBV6-1 to TRBJ2-5; 8 bases match TRBD1. The CDR3 has 15 amino acids. Germline V lookup: CDR1 MNHNS, CDR2 SASEGT. V was pared by 2 bases and J by 5 bases, with 7 bases of the junction left unmatched. The DNA of the CDR3 is TGTGCCAGCAGTGAAAGGGCAGGGGGCGCGGAGACCCAGTACTTC. It specifies CASSERAGGAETQYF.

This clone was seen just once. This chain joins TRBV11-2 and TRBJ2-7; D is possibly TRBD1 (6 bases). The CDR3 extends over 19 amino acids. Germline CDR1 is SGHAT and CDR2 is FQNNGV. Trimming took off 5 bases at V and 6 bases at J, with 32 bases between the two ends. In DNA, the CDR3 is TGTGCCAGCAGCGAAACAGGGACGTGGTACGAGCAGTACTTTCGCGAGCAGTACTTC. It specifies CASSETGTWYEQYFREQYF.

The rearrangement links TRBV27 to TRBJ2-3, with no clear D. V lost 2 bases, J lost 2 bases, and 5 bases lay in between. The CDR3 runs to 13 residues. Germline CDR1 reads MNHEY; CDR2 reads SMNVEV (reference sequence). Here the CDR3 DNA reads TGTGCCAGCAGTTTACTAGACACAGATACGCAGTATTTT. As protein: CASSLLDTDTQYF.

This clone was recorded only once. V gene TRBV19 combines with J gene TRBJ2-1; possibly TRBD1 for D (5 bases). This CDR3 contains 14 residues. Per germline, CDR1 LNHDA and CDR2 SQIVND (reference sequence). Trimming removed 5 bases from V and 4 bases from J, with 12 bases in between. CDR3 residues: CASSGAGDYNEQFF. The CDR3 nucleotides read TGTGCCAGTAGTGGGGCTGGAGATTACAATGAGCAGTTCTTC.

The genes are TRBV7-2 and TRBJ2-7, with 9 bases fitting TRBD2. CDR3 length equals 15 residues. Trimming took 5 bases from V and 2 from J; bases not matched to a gene: 7. The germline V gene encodes CDR1 SGHTA and CDR2 FQGNSA. CDR3 in amino acids: CASSTSSGNTYEQYF. CDR3 nucleotide sequence: TGTGCCAGCAGCACCTCTAGCGGGAACACCTACGAGCAGTACTTC.

The chain is built from TRBV9 and TRBJ2-7, with TRBD2 matching 14 bases. The V gene end was trimmed by 4 bases and the J gene end by 6 bases; junction bases not matched to a gene: 3. Germline assignment: CDR1 SGDLS and CDR2 YYNGEE. This CDR3 spans 14 amino acids. CDR3 sequence: CASSLGLAGGEQYF. In DNA form, the CDR3 reads TGTGCCAGCAGCCTCGGACTAGCGGGAGGCGAGCAGTACTTC.